Shown below are 20 T cell receptor beta chains from a single sample sequenced in a study of T cell responses to AZD1222 COVID-19 vaccine. Sequenced by immunoSEQ multiplex PCR; TCRdb stores in-frame clones only, minus some. Of over 130,000 clones in the sample, 88% were seen once. The source material was peripheral blood, sampled on day 0 of AZD1222 vaccination. These receptors were obtained from an adult in good health.

Points on this clone: The same CDR3 also results from other DNA sequences found in this sample. The chain carries TRBV7-9 and TRBJ1-2, with D tentatively TRBD1 (6 bases). Trimming removed 3 bases at V and 2 bases at J, with 10 bases between. This CDR3 comprises 14 residues. Germline-derived CDR1 and CDR2 are SEHNR and FQNEAQ (reference sequence). The chain's CDR3 is CASSLEGGNYGYTF. CDR3 nucleotide sequence: TGTGCCAGCAGCTTGGAGGGGGGGAACTATGGCTACACCTTC.

The chain recombines TRBV19 with TRBJ1-2, with a possible D match to TRBD1 (5 bases). The V gene lost 0 bases and the J gene lost 7 bases, with 18 bases spanning the gap. Germline CDR1 LNHDA, CDR2 SQIVND (reference sequence). CDR3 length equals 16 residues. Here the CDR3 DNA reads TGTGCCAGTAGTATAGATCCTCGGGGGATGGCGCCTGGCTACACCTTC. As protein: CASSIDPRGMAPGYTF.

The chain links TRBV6-6 to TRBJ2-2, with 7 bases aligning to TRBD1. With V trimmed by 10 bases and J by 3 bases, 8 bases remained unmatched. The CDR3 covers 14 residues. Germline V CDR1 and CDR2: MNHNY, SVGAGI (reference sequence). The CDR3: CAISEGQYTGELFF. CDR3 nucleotides: TGTGCCATCTCCGAGGGACAGTACACCGGGGAGCTGTTTTTT.

This chain uses TRBV4-1 with TRBJ1-4; D unresolved. Trimming stripped 1 base from V and 5 bases from J, with 8 bases between. The CDR3 has 14 residues. The germline V gene encodes CDR1 MGHRA and CDR2 YSYEKL. CDR3 loop: CASSQVTVNEKLFF. Here the CDR3 DNA reads TGCGCCAGCAGCCAAGTCACAGTAAATGAAAAACTGTTTTTT.

V usage is TRBV7-9 and J usage is TRBJ1-6; D uncertain. CDR1 is SEHNR and CDR2 is FQNEAQ in the germline V gene (reference sequence). V dropped 5 bases and J dropped 10 bases, with 18 bases sitting between them. The CDR3 totals 15 residues. Written as DNA, the CDR3 is TGTGCCAGCAGCCGAGGAATAGGGATGGAATCACCCCTCCACTTT. Residues: CASSRGIGMESPLHF.

The V and J genes are TRBV3-1 (or the pseudogene TRBV3-2) and TRBJ1-2; D unresolved. Trimming stripped 1 base from V and 8 bases from J, with 8 bases between. Germline loops: CDR1 LGHDT, CDR2 YNNKEL (reference sequence). The CDR3 extends over 12 amino acids. DNA of the CDR3: TGTGCCAGCAGCCAAGGGGGTCGGGGCTACACCTTC. Amino acids: CASSQGGRGYTF.

V is TRBV7-6 and J is TRBJ2-1, with D hard to call. The CDR3 loop spans 15 amino acids. CDR1 is SGHVS, CDR2 FNYEAQ, per germline. Trimming removed 0 bases at V and 3 bases at J, with 9 bases between. The CDR3 DNA reads as TGTGCCAGCAGCTTAGCGACTCCCAGCTACAATGAGCAGTTCTTC. Its protein product is CASSLATPSYNEQFF.

This rearrangement joins TRBV19 to TRBJ2-1; TRBD2 matches 7 bases. The length of the CDR3 is 16 residues. Germline V lookup: CDR1 LNHDA, CDR2 SQIVND (reference sequence). Trimming cost V 7 bases and J 7 bases; bases outside gene matches: 16. In nucleotides, the CDR3 is TGTGCCAGTACCCTGAACCCCAGCGGGATTAGGAATGAGCAGTTCTTC. Protein product: CASTLNPSGIRNEQFF.

The gene calls are TRBV6-5 and TRBJ2-7, with D possibly TRBD2 on 6 matching bases. The CDR3 is made up of 15 amino acids. Germline CDR1 is MNHEY and CDR2 is SVGAGI. V was pared by 2 bases and J by 2 bases, with 13 bases between. The CDR3 DNA reads as TGTGCCAGCAGTTACAACCGGGACTGGACCTACGAGCAGTACTTC. Amino acids: CASSYNRDWTYEQYF.

This chain links TRBV15 with TRBJ2-2; no reliable D call. There are 14 residues in the CDR3. V gave up 0 bases and J gave up 6 bases, with 8 bases separating them. Germline V gives CDR1 LNHNV, CDR2 YYDKDF (reference sequence). As DNA, the CDR3 is TGTGCCACCAGCAGAGATAGGAGTCCCGGGGAGCTGTTTTTT. It translates to CATSRDRSPGELFF.

The rearrangement links TRBV28 to TRBJ2-2; D remains unclear. CDR1 and CDR2 (germline): MDHEN, SYDVKM. The CDR3 loop spans 15 amino acids. The V end lost 1 base, the J end lost 3 bases, and 9 bases lay between the germline ends. In DNA form, the CDR3 reads TGTGCCAGCAGTTTATTGGCTCTGGACACCGGGGAGCTGTTTTTT. Encoded protein: CASSLLALDTGELFF.

This clone has only one observation. The chain carries TRBV30 and TRBJ1-2; D perhaps matches TRBD1 (5 bases). CDR3 length: 13 amino acids. CDR1 and CDR2 from the germline V gene are GTSNPN and SVGIG (reference sequence). Trimming removed 2 bases from V and 5 bases from J, with 12 bases in between. CDR3 nucleotides: TGTGCCTGGAGTCAAGGGACGGAGTATGGCTACACCTTC. Residues: CAWSQGTEYGYTF.

V is TRBV25-1 and J is TRBJ1-1; 9 bases fit TRBD1. The CDR3 runs to 13 residues. Per germline, CDR1 MGHDK and CDR2 SYGVNS. The V gene end was trimmed by 8 bases and the J gene end by 5 bases; junction bases not matched to a gene: 6. The CDR3 is CASGGQGKTEAFF. The CDR3 nucleotides read TGTGCCAGCGGCGGACAGGGGAAGACTGAAGCTTTCTTT.

This clone was seen once. The chain combines TRBV18 with TRBJ2-4; 7 nucleotides align to TRBD1. The CDR3 runs to 15 residues. Germline CDR1 is KGHSH and CDR2 is LQKENI. With V trimmed by 3 bases and J by 4 bases, 6 bases remained unmatched. CDR3 residues: CASSPKGTVKNIQYF. In DNA, the CDR3 is TGTGCCAGCTCACCGAAGGGGACAGTGAAAAACATTCAGTACTTC.

This clone showed up just once. The rearrangement joins TRBV30 to TRBJ1-5, with D possibly being TRBD1 (5 bases). Germline V gene lookup returns CDR1 GTSNPN and CDR2 SVGIG (reference sequence). The CDR3 is made up of 15 amino acids. V was trimmed by 4 bases and J by 3 bases, leaving 16 bases between them. The CDR3 nucleotides read TGTGCCTGGAACCCTGACGGGGACGCCAATCAGCCCCAGCATTTT. As protein: CAWNPDGDANQPQHF. Looking up the rest from reference TRBV30 and TRBJ1-5 gives the full variable domain: SQTIHQWPATLVQPVGSPLSLECTVEGTSNPNLYWYRQAAGRGLQLLFYSVGIGQISSEVPQNLSASRPQDRQFILSSKKLLLSDSGFYLCAWNPDGDANQPQHFGDGTRLSIL.

CDR3 sequence reads: CASRSGTNSYEQYF. The CDR3 nucleotides read TGTGCCAGCAGGTCCGGGACTAACTCCTACGAGCAGTACTTC. The chain employs TRBV25-1 and TRBJ2-7, with 7 bases lining up with TRBD2. After removal of 6 bases from V and 0 bases from J, the junction contained 5 bases not matched to a gene. Germline lookup yields CDR1 MGHDK and CDR2 SYGVNS. CDR3 length: 14 amino acids.

The J gene is TRBJ1-4, the V gene TRBV5-1; no definite D call. Germline CDR1 SGHRS, CDR2 YFSETQ. This CDR3 has 14 amino acids. V was pared by 2 bases and J by 3 bases, with 8 bases between. CDR3 region: CASSFGGSNEKLFF. DNA for the CDR3: TGCGCCAGCAGCTTCGGCGGGTCTAATGAAAAACTGTTTTTT.

This chain links TRBV5-1 with TRBJ1-6; TRBD1 is a possible D gene (5 bases). V was cut by 5 bases and J by 9 bases, with 12 bases left in between. The CDR3 is made up of 13 amino acids. Germline-derived CDR1 and CDR2 are SGHRS and YFSETQ. CDR3 sequence reads: CASSSWGSSPLHF. The CDR3, as DNA: TGCGCCAGCAGTTCGTGGGGCAGTTCACCCCTCCACTTT. The full variable domain, completed using reference TRBV5-1 and TRBJ1-6, is KAGVTQTPRYLIKTRGQQVTLSCSPISGHRSVSWYQQTPGQGLQFLFEYFSETQRNKGNFPGRFSGRQFSNSRSEMNVSTLELGDSALYLCASSSWGSSPLHFGNGTRLTVT.

The CDR3 region is CAWSPDRGASSGGYTF. The CDR3, as DNA: TGTGCCTGGAGTCCCGATCGGGGGGCCTCTTCGGGTGGCTACACCTTC. V usage is TRBV30 and J usage is TRBJ1-2, with D maybe TRBD1 (6 bases). CDR1 is GTSNPN and CDR2 is SVGIG in the germline V gene (reference sequence). The CDR3 runs 16 residues. The V gene lost 2 bases and the J gene lost 7 bases, with 23 bases spanning the gap. Full variable domain (remainder filled in from reference TRBV30 and TRBJ1-2): SQTIHQWPATLVQPVGSPLSLECTVEGTSNPNLYWYRQAAGRGLQLLFYSVGIGQISSEVPQNLSASRPQDRQFILSSKKLLLSDSGFYLCAWSPDRGASSGGYTFGSGTRLTVV.

Comment on this clone: This specimen includes other DNA sequences encoding the same CDR3. The V and J genes are TRBV9 and TRBJ2-5; TRBD2 might be the D (6 bases). CDR3 size: 14 residues. The germline CDR1 and CDR2 sequences are SGDLS and YYNGEE. Trimming shortened V by 2 bases and J by 2 bases, and 10 bases separated the two germline ends. Here the CDR3 reads CASSVSGAQETQYF. The CDR3 DNA reads TGTGCCAGCAGCGTTAGCGGAGCTCAAGAGACCCAGTACTTC.